This T cell receptor beta chain derives from a study of blood T cell repertoires in COVID-19. For the study at large: The United States, Italy and Spain were the sources of the acute and convalescent COVID-19 samples. The analysed material was cDNA or gDNA that came from T cells, B-cell-depleted T cells, or PBMCs.

Germline V gene data show CDR1 as MDHEN and CDR2 as SYDVKM. This CDR3 region has 15 residues. The V end lost 3 bases, the J end lost 4 bases, and 10 bases lay between the germline ends. Study members were between roughly 18 and 100 years old and lived in approximately 25 US regions. In the original processing: How many nucleated cells were present was estimated from reference gene primer amplification. Using immunoSEQ multiplex PCR, the repertoire was profiled, and TCRdb retains in-frame clones only, with some absent. V, J and clone size are taken as reported in that table, and D and trimming were inferred from the DNA itself. The sample has 300,000 or so clones, about 86% seen once.

The rearrangement links TRBV28 to TRBJ1-6; D remains ambiguous. This TCR came from a middle-aged woman with acute COVID-19. Sequenced: PBMCs or T cells enriched from blood (not recorded which). This CDR3 reads CASSLLQIYNSPLHF. CDR3 nucleotides: TGTGCCAGCAGTTTGCTACAGATTTATAATTCACCCCTCCACTTT.